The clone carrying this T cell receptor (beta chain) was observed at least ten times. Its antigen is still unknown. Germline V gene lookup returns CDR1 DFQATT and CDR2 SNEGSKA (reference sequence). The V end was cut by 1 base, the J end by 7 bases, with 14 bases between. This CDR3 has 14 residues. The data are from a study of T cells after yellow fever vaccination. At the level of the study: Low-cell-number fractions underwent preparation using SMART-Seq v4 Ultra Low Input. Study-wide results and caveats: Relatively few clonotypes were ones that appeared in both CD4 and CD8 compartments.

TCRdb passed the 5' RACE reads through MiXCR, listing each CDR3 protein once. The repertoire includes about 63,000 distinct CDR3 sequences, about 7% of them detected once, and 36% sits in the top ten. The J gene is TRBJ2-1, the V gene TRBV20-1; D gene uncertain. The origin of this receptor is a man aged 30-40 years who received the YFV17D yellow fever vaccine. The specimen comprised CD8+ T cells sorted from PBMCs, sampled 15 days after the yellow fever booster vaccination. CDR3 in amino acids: CSARGGEQTNEQFF. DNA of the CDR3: TGCAGTGCTAGAGGCGGTGAACAGACGAATGAGCAGTTCTTC.